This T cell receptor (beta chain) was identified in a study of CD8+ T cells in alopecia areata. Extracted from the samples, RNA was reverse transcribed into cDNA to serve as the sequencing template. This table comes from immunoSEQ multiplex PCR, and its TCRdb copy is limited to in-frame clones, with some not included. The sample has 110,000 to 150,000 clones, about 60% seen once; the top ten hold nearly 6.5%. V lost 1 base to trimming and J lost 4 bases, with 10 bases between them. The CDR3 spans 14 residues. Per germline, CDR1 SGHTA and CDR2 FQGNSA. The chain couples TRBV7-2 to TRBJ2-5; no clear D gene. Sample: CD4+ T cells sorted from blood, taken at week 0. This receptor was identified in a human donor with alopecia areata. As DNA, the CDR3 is TGTGCCAGCAGCTTAGACCGGGCGACAGAGACCCAGTACTTC. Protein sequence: CASSLDRATETQYF.